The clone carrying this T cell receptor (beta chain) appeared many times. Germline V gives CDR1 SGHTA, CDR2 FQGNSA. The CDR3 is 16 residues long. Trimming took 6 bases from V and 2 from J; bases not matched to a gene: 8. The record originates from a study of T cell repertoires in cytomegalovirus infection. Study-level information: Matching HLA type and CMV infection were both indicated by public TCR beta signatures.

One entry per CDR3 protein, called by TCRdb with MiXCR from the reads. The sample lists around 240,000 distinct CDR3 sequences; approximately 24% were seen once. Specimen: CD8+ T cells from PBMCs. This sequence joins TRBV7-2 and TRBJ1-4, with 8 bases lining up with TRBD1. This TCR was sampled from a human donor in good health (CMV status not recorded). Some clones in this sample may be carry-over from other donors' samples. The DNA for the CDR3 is TGTGCCAGCAGTTCTACAGGGGGGGAGACTAATGAAAAACTGTTTTTT. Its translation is CASSSTGGETNEKLFF.